Each of the 19 T cell receptor beta chains below was sequenced from the same sample in a study of blood T cell repertoires in COVID-19. The assay was immunoSEQ multiplex PCR, and TCRdb's table has in-frame clones only and misses some. The data contain 150,000 to 250,000 clones, around 82% of them seen just once; the ten biggest clones take up less than 8.5%. The sequenced sample was PBMCs or T cells enriched from blood (not recorded which). The receptors here all came from a man in his forties or fifties who had recovered from COVID-19.

The chain has TRBV2 and TRBJ2-2, with 12 bases lining up with TRBD2. CDR1 and CDR2 from the germline V gene are SNHLY and FYNNEI. The CDR3 is 17 amino acids. V shed 6 bases and J 4 bases; nucleotides not matched to a gene: 9. CDR3 nucleotide sequence: TGTGCCAGCAGAGAAAGACTAGCGGGGGACTTCACCGGGGAGCTGTTTTTT. This encodes CASRERLAGDFTGELFF.

The chain employs TRBV6-5 and TRBJ1-2; D uncertain. The CDR3 consists of 15 residues. In germline, CDR1 is MNHEY, CDR2 SVGAGI. Trimming took off 4 bases at V and 8 bases at J, with 20 bases between the two ends. The CDR3 loop reads CASSSATGKLGGYTF. The CDR3 nucleotides are TGTGCCAGCAGTTCCGCGACCGGGAAATTGGGGGGCTACACCTTC.

The V gene is TRBV12-5, the J gene TRBJ2-2, with no clear D. Trimming pared 3 bases from V and 0 bases from J, leaving 8 bases between. CDR1 is LGHNT, CDR2 FRNRAP, per germline. This CDR3 is 15 amino acids long. The CDR3 DNA follows: TGTGCTAGTGGTTTTACAACCGCGAACACCGGGGAGCTGTTTTTT. It is translated as CASGFTTANTGELFF.

The chain is built from TRBV4-3 and TRBJ1-3; TRBD1 matches at 7 bases. This CDR3 region has 18 residues. CDR1 is LGHNA and CDR2 is YSLEER in the germline V gene. Germline trimming cut 3 bases from V and 8 bases from J; bases unmatched to any gene: 19. CDR3 sequence: CASSQIGSGTAPPDTIYF. CDR3 nucleotide sequence: TGCGCCAGCAGCCAGATCGGGTCCGGGACAGCGCCCCCGGACACCATATATTTT.

The chain combines TRBV27 with TRBJ1-2; 7 nucleotides align to TRBD1. Germline V gene sequence: CDR1 MNHEY, CDR2 SMNVEV (reference sequence). V lost 8 bases, J lost 4 bases, and 13 bases stayed unmatched. There are 15 residues in the CDR3. The DNA for the CDR3 is TGTGCCAGCTCCCCTGCGGGACAGAAGTTCTATGGCTACACCTTC. This codes for CASSPAGQKFYGYTF.

This clone was counted at least ten times. The chain joins TRBV30 to TRBJ1-1; no reliable D call. Looked up from germline, CDR1 is GTSNPN and CDR2 is SVGIG (reference sequence). The CDR3 loop spans 14 amino acids. Trimming removed 3 bases from V and 4 bases from J, with 15 bases in between. This chain's CDR3 is CAWSTLTARTEAFF. The CDR3 DNA is TGTGCCTGGAGCACCTTAACCGCGCGCACTGAAGCTTTCTTT.

This clone has just one count. The gene calls are TRBV4-2 and TRBJ2-3, with 8 bases matching TRBD1. After removal of 4 bases from V and 2 bases from J, the junction contained 5 bases not matched to a gene. Germline CDR1 reads LGHNA; CDR2 reads YNFKEQ. The CDR3 consists of 15 residues. In nucleotides, the CDR3 is TGTGCCAGCAGCCCGGGACAGGAAAACACAGATACGCAGTATTTT. It translates to CASSPGQENTDTQYF.

The V call is TRBV5-1, the J call TRBJ1-2; 8 bases are a match to TRBD1. The germline V gene has CDR1 SGHRS and CDR2 YFSETQ. The CDR3 runs to 15 residues. The V segment lost 4 bases and the J segment 4 bases; nucleotides outside the gene matches: 9. The CDR3 sequence is CASSPDRAFFYGYTF. The CDR3 region has the DNA TGCGCCAGCAGCCCGGACAGGGCCTTCTTCTATGGCTACACCTTC. Looking up the rest from reference TRBV5-1 and TRBJ1-2 gives the full variable domain: KAGVTQTPRYLIKTRGQQVTLSCSPISGHRSVSWYQQTPGQGLQFLFEYFSETQRNKGNFPGRFSGRQFSNSRSEMNVSTLELGDSALYLCASSPDRAFFYGYTFGSGTRLTVV.

This chain links TRBV14 with TRBJ2-1; 9 nucleotides line up with TRBD2. Per germline, CDR1 SGHDN and CDR2 FVKESK. The CDR3 is made up of 16 amino acids. Trimming took 4 bases from V and 8 from J; bases not matched to a gene: 12. CDR3 region: CASSRSLSGGFDEQFF. The CDR3 DNA sequence: TGTGCCAGCAGCCGATCTCTCAGCGGGGGGTTTGATGAGCAGTTCTTC.

The J gene is TRBJ1-4, the V gene TRBV6-5; no clear D gene. CDR3 length equals 16 residues. Trimming took off 0 bases at V and 0 bases at J, with 8 bases between the two ends. The germline gives CDR1 MNHEY, CDR2 SVGAGI. CDR3 loop: CASSYSRRTTNEKLFF. The DNA of the CDR3 is TGTGCCAGCAGTTACTCAAGGAGGACAACTAATGAAAAACTGTTTTTT.

The CDR3 nucleotides are TGTGCCAGTAGTACTATCCCCCCGGGGGAGCAGTACTTC. It translates to CASSTIPPGEQYF. The chain combines TRBV19 with TRBJ2-7; tentative D call: TRBD2 (5 bases). This CDR3 has 13 amino acids. Germline values: CDR1 LNHDA, CDR2 SQIVND (reference sequence). V was trimmed by 4 bases and J by 7 bases, leaving 14 bases between them.

This clone was seen repeatedly, ten times or more. Other DNA variants within this sample encode the same CDR3. The CDR3 DNA reads TGTGCCAGCAGCCTGGACAGATATCAGCCCCAGCATTTT. Translating gives CASSLDRYQPQHF. The J gene is TRBJ1-5, the V gene TRBV6-5; TRBD1 might be the D (6 bases). CDR1 is MNHEY and CDR2 is SVGAGI in the germline V gene. V gave up 6 bases and J gave up 5 bases, with 11 bases separating them. The CDR3 contains 13 residues.

The V and J genes are TRBV28 and TRBJ1-2, with D possibly TRBD1 on 5 matching bases. The germline V and J ends were trimmed by 6 bases and 8 bases, with 19 bases remaining between them. The length of the CDR3 is 14 residues. Germline-derived CDR1 and CDR2 are MDHEN and SYDVKM. The CDR3 DNA follows: TGTGCCAGCAGCCCTAATTCCAGGGTGGGCGGCTACACCTTC. It yields the protein CASSPNSRVGGYTF.

This chain joins TRBV10-3 and TRBJ1-2; 7 nucleotides agree with TRBD1. The CDR3 spans 13 residues. In germline, CDR1 is ENHRY, CDR2 SYGVKD. Trimming took 6 bases from V and 5 from J; bases not matched to a gene: 6. The CDR3 coding sequence is TGTGCCATCAGGGGACAGAACAGTTATGGCTACACCTTC. Translated, it gives CAIRGQNSYGYTF.

The CDR3: CASSQDRGRDWVNQPQHF. DNA for the CDR3: TGTGCCAGCAGCCAAGATAGGGGTAGGGACTGGGTCAATCAGCCCCAGCATTTT. V usage is TRBV3-1 (or the pseudogene TRBV3-2) and J usage is TRBJ1-5, with a possible D match to TRBD1 (5 bases). The CDR3 has 18 residues. V dropped 0 bases and J dropped 3 bases, with 18 bases sitting between them. CDR1 and CDR2 from the germline V gene are LGHDT and YNNKEL (reference sequence).

The chain is built from TRBV29-1 and TRBJ1-1, with 8 bases identical to TRBD1. Germline lookup yields CDR1 SQVTM and CDR2 ANQGSEA. The CDR3 is 13 residues long. Trimming at V came to 7 bases and at J to 5 bases, leaving 9 bases not matched to a gene. The CDR3 DNA is TGCAGCGGGCAACAGGGGGTGCTAACTGAAGCTTTCTTT. Protein: CSGQQGVLTEAFF.

This clone was seen only a few times. The chain links TRBV6-2 or TRBV6-3 to TRBJ2-2; D is perhaps TRBD2 (7 bases). The V gene's germline CDR1 is MNHEY and CDR2 SVGEGT. Trimming took off 5 bases at V and 7 bases at J, with 20 bases between the two ends. CDR3 length: 16 residues. This CDR3 is CASSLDASGGGGELFF. For the CDR3, the DNA is TGTGCCAGCAGTCTAGACGCGTCGGGGGGCGGCGGGGAGCTGTTTTTT.

This clone was seen once. The chain combines TRBV4-2 with TRBJ1-2; weak D call: TRBD1 (6 bases). The V gene's germline CDR1 is LGHNA and CDR2 YNFKEQ. The CDR3 spans 14 residues. The V and J ends lost 0 bases and 2 bases respectively, with 7 bases between them. CDR3 sequence reads: CASSQDQGNYGYTF. The DNA for the CDR3 is TGTGCCAGCAGCCAAGATCAGGGGAACTATGGCTACACCTTC.

This sequence joins TRBV19 and TRBJ1-4; 7 bases agree with TRBD1. CDR1 is LNHDA, CDR2 SQIVND, per germline (reference sequence). The CDR3 contains 13 residues. Trimming at V came to 3 bases and at J to 8 bases, leaving 3 bases not matched to a gene. The CDR3 DNA reads TGTGCCAGTAGTATTCGGGACAGCGAAAAACTGTTTTTT. Translating it yields CASSIRDSEKLFF.